The source of this TCR beta chain is a study of T cells in Graves' hyperthyroidism and ophthalmopathy. Newly diagnosed hyperthyroidism patients aged 18 to 65 years had disease lasting under 2 months. Uncontrolled infection, other autoimmune disease, pregnancy or lactation led to exclusion. Each diagnosis drew on symptoms, thyroxine, TRAb, thyroid ultrasound and orbital computed tomography findings. Authors of the study amplified TCR beta CDR3 regions from RNA transcripts. HTBI primers were employed in a first-round RT-PCR of the TCR CDR3. TCRdb itself ran the multiplex PCR reads through MiXCR, one entry per CDR3 protein. The table has about 540,000 distinct CDR3 sequences, around 45% seen once; the top ten hold more than 7%. The receptor was derived from a woman aged 18-29 years with Graves' hyperthyroidism. Sequencing was performed on peripheral blood or thyroid tissue (not recorded which).

The CDR3 nucleotides read TGTGCCAGCAGCCCCAGCGGGAGGGAAACCTACGAGCAGTACTTC. Translated, it gives CASSPSGRETYEQYF. V usage is TRBV25-1 and J usage is TRBJ2-7, with 10 positions matching TRBD2. V was clipped by 6 bases and J by 2 bases; unmatched bases: 7. CDR3 length: 15 residues. The germline CDR1 and CDR2 sequences are MGHDK and SYGVNS.